The rows below give T cell receptor beta chains drawn from one sample of a study of T cells in Graves' hyperthyroidism and ophthalmopathy. TCRdb used MiXCR to reprocess the multiplex PCR reads, holding one entry per CDR3 protein. The sample carries about 320,000 distinct CDR3 sequences, 15% to 20% recorded once. The sequenced material came from blood. Source of these receptors: a young man with Graves' hyperthyroidism. Each CDR3 is given with its conserved first and last residue. A D gene is named only where the DNA matches it firmly. The size entry is marked missing in some rows and otherwise reads once, few, many or a size class.

V gene	J gene	clone size	D gene	CDR3 protein	CDR3 DNA
TRBV20-1	TRBJ2-7	few	TRBD2	CSARGGLAGIYEQYF	TGCAGTGCTAGAGGGGGACTAGCGGGAATCTACGAGCAGTACTTC
TRBV12-3/TRBV12-4	TRBJ2-7	few	TRBD2	CASTTSGSREQYF	TGTGCCAGCACCACTAGCGGGAGTCGCGAGCAGTACTTC
TRBV7-2	TRBJ2-5	few	-	CASGFTGQETQYF	TGTGCCAGCGGATTTACAGGTCAAGAGACCCAGTACTTC
TRBV18	TRBJ2-7	many	TRBD1	CASSPTGPLVYEQYF	TGTGCCAGCTCACCGACAGGGCCGTTGGTCTACGAGCAGTACTTC
TRBV30	TRBJ2-1	many	TRBD2	CAWSSGRGSYNEQFF	TGTGCCTGGAGTAGCGGGAGGGGTTCGTACAATGAGCAGTTCTTC
TRBV12-3/TRBV12-4	TRBJ2-7	many	-	CASSFRDSYEQYF	TGTGCCAGCAGTTTCAGGGACTCCTACGAGCAGTACTTC
TRBV6-6	TRBJ2-1	many	-	CASSYGSVEQFF	TGTGCCAGCAGTTACGGTAGTGTTGAGCAGTTCTTC
TRBV7-8	TRBJ2-1	few	-	CASSPRGGNWDEQFF	TGTGCCAGCAGCCCCCGAGGCGGCAATTGGGATGAGCAGTTCTTC
TRBV10-1	TRBJ2-4	few	TRBD1	CASSKLTGARDKNIQYF	TGCGCCAGCAGCAAACTTACAGGGGCGAGGGACAAAAACATTCAGTACTTC
TRBV20-1	TRBJ1-2	-	TRBD1	CSARVGTGDYGYTF	TGCAGTGCTAGAGTGGGGACAGGGGACTATGGCTACACCTTC
TRBV28	TRBJ1-5	many	-	CASKFIGGASNQPQHF	TGTGCCAGCAAGTTTATAGGGGGGGCAAGCAATCAGCCCCAGCATTTT
TRBV19	TRBJ1-1	-	TRBD1	CASRGTGGEAFF	TGTGCCAGTAGGGGGACAGGGGGTGAAGCTTTCTTT
TRBV5-1	TRBJ2-7	many	-	CASSLVPQEGNEQYF	TGCGCCAGCAGCCTTGTGCCACAGGAGGGCAACGAGCAGTACTTC
TRBV3-1	TRBJ2-3	many	-	CASSQDETLPTDTQYF	TGTGCCAGCAGCCAAGATGAAACACTACCCACAGATACGCAGTATTTT
TRBV7-9	TRBJ2-3	many	-	CASSLTSEGTDTQYF	TGTGCCAGCAGCTTGACGTCCGAAGGCACAGATACGCAGTATTTT
TRBV3-1	TRBJ1-1	many	-	CASSPGWPEAFF	TGTGCCAGCAGCCCAGGGTGGCCTGAAGCTTTCTTT
TRBV24-1	TRBJ2-7	few	-	CATSDQGNYEQYF	TGTGCCACCAGTGATCAGGGAAACTACGAGCAGTACTTC
TRBV7-2	TRBJ2-5	many	TRBD2	CASSTNGLAGGTQYF	TGTGCCAGCAGCACAAACGGACTAGCCGGGGGGACCCAGTACTTC
TRBV9	TRBJ2-2	-	TRBD2	CASSPHPGLAGFRTGELFF	TGTGCCAGCAGCCCACACCCGGGACTAGCGGGATTTCGGACCGGGGAGCTGTTTTTT
TRBV6-2/TRBV6-3	TRBJ2-1	few	TRBD2	CASSFGVVAGRNEQFF	TGTGCCAGCAGTTTCGGGGTGGTAGCGGGACGAAATGAGCAGTTCTTC
TRBV7-2	TRBJ2-2	many	TRBD2	CASTWGGANTGELFF	TGTGCCAGCACCTGGGGGGGAGCGAACACCGGGGAGCTGTTTTTT
TRBV30	TRBJ2-7	many	TRBD1	CAWSGGQGYEQYF	TGTGCCTGGAGTGGGGGACAGGGGTACGAGCAGTACTTC
TRBV7-6	TRBJ2-1	few	TRBD2	CASSLNWDSGTSLYNEQFF	TGTGCCAGCAGCTTAAATTGGGATTCCGGGACTAGCCTCTACAATGAGCAGTTCTTC
TRBV18	TRBJ2-5	-	TRBD2	CASSRLTSGTKETQYF	TGTGCCAGCTCGCGTCTGACTTCCGGGACTAAAGAGACCCAGTACTTC
TRBV27	TRBJ1-1	many	-	CASSRMGRTEAFF	TGTGCCAGCAGCCGGATGGGCCGGACTGAAGCTTTCTTT
TRBV10-3	TRBJ2-7	few	-	CAISGGGLANYEQYF	TGTGCCATCAGTGGGGGCGGGCTAGCGAATTACGAGCAGTACTTC
TRBV27	TRBJ2-7	-	-	CASSFGTSNEQYF	TGTGCCAGCAGTTTCGGGACCTCCAACGAGCAGTACTTC
TRBV5-1	TRBJ2-7	-	TRBD2	CASSFLADRRAYEQYF	TGCGCCAGCAGCTTTCTAGCGGACCGTCGGGCCTACGAGCAGTACTTC
TRBV5-1	TRBJ1-6	few	-	CASSLEGDSPLHF	TGCGCCAGCAGCTTGGAGGGGGACTCACCCCTCCACTTT
TRBV9	TRBJ2-2	many	TRBD1	CASSAGQQNTGELFF	TGTGCCAGCAGCGCGGGACAGCAGAACACCGGGGAGCTGTTTTTT
TRBV28	TRBJ1-1	many	-	CASSFFPPDGDTEAFF	TGTGCCAGCAGTTTTTTCCCCCCCGATGGAGACACTGAAGCTTTCTTT
TRBV5-1	TRBJ1-1	many	-	CASSLGQENTEAFF	TGCGCCAGCAGCTTGGGTCAGGAGAACACTGAAGCTTTCTTT
TRBV29-1	TRBJ1-1	-	-	CSVAGGRGTEAFF	TGCAGCGTTGCCGGGGGCCGGGGCACTGAAGCTTTCTTT
TRBV10-3	TRBJ1-1	many	-	CAIRDSATEAFF	TGTGCCATCAGAGACAGTGCGACCGAAGCTTTCTTT
TRBV20-1	TRBJ2-1	-	-	CSAREPPPLALAQGYEQFF	TGCAGTGCTAGAGAGCCCCCCCCCCTAGCGTTAGCTCAAGGGTATGAGCAGTTCTTC
TRBV20-1	TRBJ1-1	-	-	CSARDQGTVEAFF	TGCAGTGCTAGAGATCAAGGGACGGTTGAAGCTTTCTTT
TRBV5-1	TRBJ2-4	once	TRBD1	CASSLHNPGGGKNIQYF	TGCGCCAGCAGCCTACATAACCCAGGGGGCGGCAAAAACATTCAGTACTTC
TRBV7-2	TRBJ1-3	-	TRBD1	CACSLDRTGTGNTIYF	TGTGCCTGCAGCTTAGATCGGACAGGGACTGGAAACACCATATATTTT
TRBV6-2/TRBV6-3	TRBJ2-7	few	TRBD2	CASGRTSGLGEQYF	TGTGCCAGCGGAAGGACTAGCGGGTTAGGGGAGCAGTACTTC
TRBV6-1	TRBJ1-1	-	-	CASFEGTAEAFF	TGTGCCAGCTTTGAGGGGACCGCTGAAGCTTTCTTT
TRBV29-1	TRBJ2-3	-	-	CSVEGGPRRITDTQYF	TGCAGCGTTGAAGGAGGGCCTCGGCGTATCACAGATACGCAGTATTTT
TRBV3-1	TRBJ2-7	many	-	CASSRGPNYEQYF	TGTGCCAGCAGTCGAGGGCCTAACTACGAGCAGTACTTC
TRBV6-1	TRBJ2-6	few	-	CASSEGPIVLTF	TGTGCCAGCAGTGAGGGCCCCATCGTCCTGACTTTC
TRBV7-3	TRBJ1-2	many	-	CASSFTADSQRTF	TGTGCCAGCAGCTTTACGGCGGACAGCCAAAGGACCTTC
TRBV2	TRBJ1-5	many	-	CASRDTQPQHF	TGTGCCAGCAGAGACACTCAGCCCCAGCATTTT
TRBV5-6	TRBJ2-2	-	TRBD1	CASSPIWDRGTGELFF	TGTGCCAGCAGCCCCATTTGGGACAGGGGGACCGGGGAGCTGTTTTTT
TRBV30	TRBJ2-1	many	TRBD2	CACHRLAMVNEQFF	TGTGCCTGTCACCGACTAGCGATGGTCAATGAGCAGTTCTTC
TRBV2	TRBJ1-5	many	-	CASIQGRGANQPQHF	TGTGCCAGCATCCAAGGTAGGGGCGCGAATCAGCCCCAGCATTTT
TRBV18	TRBJ2-5	many	-	CASSSRGNSGEETQYF	TGTGCCAGCTCATCCCGGGGTAACAGCGGCGAAGAGACCCAGTACTTC
TRBV20-1	TRBJ2-3	many	TRBD2	CSASPSGRGTDTQYF	TGCAGTGCTAGCCCTAGCGGGAGGGGCACAGATACGCAGTATTTT
TRBV7-8	TRBJ2-7	many	-	CASSLDTVWVPLRSYEQYF	TGTGCCAGCAGCTTAGATACAGTGTGGGTCCCCCTTAGATCCTACGAGCAGTACTTC
TRBV28	TRBJ1-5	many	-	CATTGPGPNQPQHF	TGTGCCACAACTGGGCCAGGGCCCAATCAGCCCCAGCATTTT
TRBV6-2/TRBV6-3	TRBJ1-5	-	-	CASSSGPDQPQHF	TGTGCCAGCAGCTCCGGACCCGATCAGCCCCAGCATTTT
TRBV19	TRBJ2-1	-	-	CASSMSSTSEQFF	TGTGCCAGTAGTATGTCGTCTACCAGTGAGCAGTTCTTC
TRBV13	TRBJ2-7	few	-	CASSTTRGASYEQYF	TGTGCCAGCAGCACGACCCGGGGGGCTTCCTACGAGCAGTACTTC